A single T cell receptor beta chain is shown here with its context. The record originates from a study of OX40 agonist ivuxolimab in advanced cancers. The assay was immunoSEQ multiplex PCR, and TCRdb's table has in-frame clones only and misses some. The sample carries tens of thousands of clones, about nine tenths recorded once. Per germline, CDR1 SNHLY and CDR2 FYNNEI. This CDR3 has 14 amino acids. V lost 4 bases and J 10 bases, leaving 19 bases between the germline ends. The sample in question was CD4+ or CD8+ T cells sorted from blood, obtained in a trial of the OX40 agonist ivuxolimab. The chain recombines TRBV2 with TRBJ1-2; D gene uncertain. The clonotype comes from an adult with an advanced solid tumor such as melanoma, head and neck, liver or kidney cancer. Written as DNA, the CDR3 is TGTGCCAGCAGTGCAGGACTTCCCCTACTATTCTACACCTTC. As protein: CASSAGLPLLFYTF.